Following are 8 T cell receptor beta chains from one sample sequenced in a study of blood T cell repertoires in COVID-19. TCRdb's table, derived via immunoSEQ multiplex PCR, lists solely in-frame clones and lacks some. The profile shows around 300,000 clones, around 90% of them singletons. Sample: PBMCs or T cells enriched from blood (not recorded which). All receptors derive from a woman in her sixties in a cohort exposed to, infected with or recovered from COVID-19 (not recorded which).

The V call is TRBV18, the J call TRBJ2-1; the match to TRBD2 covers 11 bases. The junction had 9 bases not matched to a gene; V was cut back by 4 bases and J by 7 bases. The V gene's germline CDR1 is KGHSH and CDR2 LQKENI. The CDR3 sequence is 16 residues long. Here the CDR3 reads CASSQSSGRSRNEQFF. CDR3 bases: TGTGCCAGCTCACAGTCTAGCGGGAGGAGTCGGAATGAGCAGTTCTTC.

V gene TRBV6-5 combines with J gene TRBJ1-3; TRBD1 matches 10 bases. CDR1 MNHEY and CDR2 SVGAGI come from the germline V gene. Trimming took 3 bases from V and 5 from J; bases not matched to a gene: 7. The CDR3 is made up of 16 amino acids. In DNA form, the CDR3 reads TGTGCCAGCAGTTATTCGACAGGGGGCGGGAGAAACACCATATATTTT. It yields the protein CASSYSTGGGRNTIYF.

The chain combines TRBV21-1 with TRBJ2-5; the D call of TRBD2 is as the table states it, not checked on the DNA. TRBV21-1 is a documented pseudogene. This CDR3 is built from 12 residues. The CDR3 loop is CEGRRDWETQYF. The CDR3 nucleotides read TGTGAAGGTAGGAGGGATTGGGAGACCCAGTACTTC.

The CDR3 DNA reads TGTGCCAGCAAGGATGGTGGGACAGTGGGCGCGCCCCAGCATTTT. Amino acid sequence: CASKDGGTVGAPQHF. This chain joins TRBV6-5 and TRBJ1-5; 7 bases align to TRBD1. The V gene's germline CDR1 is MNHEY and CDR2 SVGAGI. CDR3 length: 15 amino acids. V lost 7 bases, J lost 9 bases, and 15 bases stayed unmatched.

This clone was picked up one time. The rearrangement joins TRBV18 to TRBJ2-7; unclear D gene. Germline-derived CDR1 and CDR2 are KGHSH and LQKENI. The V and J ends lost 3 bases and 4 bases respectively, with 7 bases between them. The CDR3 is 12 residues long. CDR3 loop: CASSPSLYEQYF. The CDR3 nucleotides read TGTGCCAGCTCACCTAGTTTATACGAGCAGTACTTC.

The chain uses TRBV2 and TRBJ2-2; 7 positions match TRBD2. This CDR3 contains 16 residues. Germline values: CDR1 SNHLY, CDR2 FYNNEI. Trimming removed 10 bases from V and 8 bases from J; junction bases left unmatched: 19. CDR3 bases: TGTGCCACTTCGAGGACCCGGGACTACCGAACTGGGGAGCTGTTTTTT. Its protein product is CATSRTRDYRTGELFF.

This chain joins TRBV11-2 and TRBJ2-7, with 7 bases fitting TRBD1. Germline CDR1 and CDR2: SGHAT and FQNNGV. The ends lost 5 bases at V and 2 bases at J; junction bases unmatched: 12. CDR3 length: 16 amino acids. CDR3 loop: CASSPSSLRGTYEQYF. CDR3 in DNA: TGTGCCAGCAGCCCCTCTTCCCTCAGGGGGACCTACGAGCAGTACTTC.

The CDR3 region has the DNA TGTGCCAGCAGCTTAGGGAGGGACGCTGGAAACACCATATATTTT. As protein: CASSLGRDAGNTIYF. The chain employs TRBV7-9 and TRBJ1-3; D may be TRBD1 (5 bases). The CDR3 has 15 residues. Germline CDR1 SEHNR, CDR2 FQNEAQ (reference sequence). Deletions cut 1 base from V and 2 bases from J, with 9 bases between. Combining the CDR3 with reference TRBV7-9 and TRBJ1-3 gives the whole variable domain DTGVSQNPRHKITKRGQNVTFRCDPISEHNRLYWYRQTLGQGPEFLTYFQNEAQLEKSRLLSDRFSAERPKGSFSTLEIQRTEQGDSAMYLCASSLGRDAGNTIYFGEGSWLTVV.